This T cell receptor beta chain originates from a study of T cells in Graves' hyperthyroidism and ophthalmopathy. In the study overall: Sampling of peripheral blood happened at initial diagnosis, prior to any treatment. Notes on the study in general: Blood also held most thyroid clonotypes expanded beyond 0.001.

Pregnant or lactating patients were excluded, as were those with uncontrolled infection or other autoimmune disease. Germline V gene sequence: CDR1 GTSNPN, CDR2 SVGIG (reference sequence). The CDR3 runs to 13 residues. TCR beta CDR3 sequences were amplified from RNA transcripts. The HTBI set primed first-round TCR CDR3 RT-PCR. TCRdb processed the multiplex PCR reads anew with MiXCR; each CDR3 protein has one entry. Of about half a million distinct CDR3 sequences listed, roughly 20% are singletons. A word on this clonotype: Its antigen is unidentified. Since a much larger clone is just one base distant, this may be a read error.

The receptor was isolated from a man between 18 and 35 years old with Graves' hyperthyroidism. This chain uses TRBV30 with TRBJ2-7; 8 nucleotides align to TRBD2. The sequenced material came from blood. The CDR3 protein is CARRPAGAYEQYF. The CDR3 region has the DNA TGTGCCAGGAGACCAGCGGGAGCCTACGAGCAGTACTTC.